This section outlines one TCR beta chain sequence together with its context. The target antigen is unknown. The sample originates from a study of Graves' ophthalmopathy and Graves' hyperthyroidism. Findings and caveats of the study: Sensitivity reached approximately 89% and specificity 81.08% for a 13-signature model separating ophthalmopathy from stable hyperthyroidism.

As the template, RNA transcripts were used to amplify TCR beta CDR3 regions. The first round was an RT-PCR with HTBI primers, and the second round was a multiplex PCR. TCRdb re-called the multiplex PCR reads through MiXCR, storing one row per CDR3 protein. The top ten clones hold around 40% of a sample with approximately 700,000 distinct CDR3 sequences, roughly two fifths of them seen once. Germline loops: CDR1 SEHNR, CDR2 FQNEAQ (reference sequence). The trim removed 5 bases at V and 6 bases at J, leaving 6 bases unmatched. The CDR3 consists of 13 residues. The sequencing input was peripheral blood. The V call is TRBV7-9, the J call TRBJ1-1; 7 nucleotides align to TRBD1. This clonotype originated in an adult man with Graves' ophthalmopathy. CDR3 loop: CASSQGTDPEAFF. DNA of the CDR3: TGTGCCAGCAGCCAAGGGACAGATCCTGAAGCTTTCTTT.